A selection of T cell receptor beta chains follows, all from one sample in a study of blood T cell repertoires in COVID-19. The repertoire was sequenced with immunoSEQ multiplex PCR; TCRdb's copy has only in-frame clones and lacks some. The data show 60,000 to 85,000 clones, approximately 80% seen once. Sequences were obtained from peripheral blood. Receptors originate from a man at least 80 years old with acute or convalescent COVID-19. The conserved cysteine and the conserved F or W are not part of the CDR3 here. Size values are once, few and many counts, or a class for expanded clones, and some rows have none.

TRBJ1-2	once	TRBV19	ASSPEDSPPHGYT
TRBJ1-2	-	TRBV24-1	ATSDSTRVRPESGYGYT
TRBJ1-4	-	TRBV29-1	SVVIPRDSNEKLF
TRBJ2-1	-	TRBV11-1	ASSSQGGARNEQF
TRBJ1-5	-	TRBV7-2	ASSLAVTGSGQPQH
TRBJ1-4	few	TRBV3-1/TRBV3-2	ASSLGRGGEKLF
TRBJ2-7	-	TRBV5-4	ASSFDIYEQY
TRBJ1-2	once	TRBV7-3	ASSLTPPRGYT
TRBJ1-1	-	TRBV27	ASTNSMNTEAF
TRBJ2-7	-	TRBV7-9	ASSFGSGGSTYEQY
TRBJ2-5	-	TRBV11-2	ASSLPRGLGETQY
TRBJ2-1	-	TRBV12-2	ASRLASLDEQF
TRBJ2-3	few	TRBV27	ASSPPLGLRGADTQY
TRBJ1-5	-	TRBV7-2	ASSVSGGEHQPQH
TRBJ1-5	-	TRBV15	ATSRGNGQTKEPQH
TRBJ2-3	-	TRBV3-1/TRBV3-2	ASSQERSRGSTDTQY
TRBJ2-1	-	TRBV7-3	ASSLMGTSGRYNEQF
TRBJ2-5	-	TRBV3-1/TRBV3-2	ASSQNPGSQETQY
TRBJ2-1	-	TRBV5-8	ASSLSVTSGSPNEQF
TRBJ1-2	-	TRBV29-1	SESGQGGYGYT
TRBJ2-3	-	TRBV4-1	ASSQPRTPSTDTQY
TRBJ2-7	-	TRBV18	ASSPRDGEQY
TRBJ1-5	-	TRBV28	ASRPSTTGGVQPQH
TRBJ1-2	-	TRBV2	ASSEEGAYYGYT
TRBJ2-3	-	TRBV19	ASSIKRGDTQY
TRBJ2-1	few	TRBV28	ASSSASGFHEQF
TRBJ1-5	-	TRBV2	ASSVGSFNQPQH
TRBJ2-3	-	TRBV7-2	ASSLASGLVDTQY
TRBJ1-2	-	TRBV7-8	ASSYGQGAYGYT
TRBJ1-2	few	TRBV15	ATSRVGGNYGYT
TRBJ2-5	-	TRBV3-1/TRBV3-2	ASSQAAGGETQY
TRBJ1-1	-	TRBV7-2	ASSSRGRLTTEAF
TRBJ2-3	-	TRBV7-6	ASSPLPRTSGSADTQY
TRBJ1-3	-	TRBV11-2	ASSLVPGGNTIY
TRBJ1-2	-	TRBV19	ASTWTGVNYGYT
TRBJ2-1	-	TRBV7-2	ASSLPGVNEQF
TRBJ1-1	-	TRBV19	ASSNPEGRARTEAF
TRBJ2-2	-	TRBV5-6	ASRRRDFRTGELF
TRBJ1-5	few	TRBV3-1/TRBV3-2	ASSPVGGPQH
TRBJ1-1	-	TRBV19	ASSVPGRANTEAF
TRBJ1-1	-	TRBV4-2	ASSQDRERSAL
TRBJ2-2	-	TRBV18	ASSPPGSQGALNTGELF
TRBJ1-5	-	TRBV5-1	ASSTTGSDNQPQH
TRBJ1-6	-	TRBV9	ASNDQGDNSPLH
TRBJ2-7	-	TRBV19	ASSIGQGHTSPRNEQY